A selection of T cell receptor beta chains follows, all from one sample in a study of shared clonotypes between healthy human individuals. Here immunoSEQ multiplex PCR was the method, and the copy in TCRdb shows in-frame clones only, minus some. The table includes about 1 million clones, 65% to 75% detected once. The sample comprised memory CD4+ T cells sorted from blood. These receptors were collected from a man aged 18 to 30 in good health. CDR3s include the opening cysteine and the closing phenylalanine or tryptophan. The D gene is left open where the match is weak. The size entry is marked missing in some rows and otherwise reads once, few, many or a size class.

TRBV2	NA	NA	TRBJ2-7	CASSFQGVFYEQYF	TGTGCCAGCAGTTTCCAGGGCGTCTTCTACGAGCAGTACTTC
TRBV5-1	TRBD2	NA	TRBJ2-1	CASSYIAGSYNEQFF	TGCGCCAGCAGCTACATAGCGGGATCCTACAATGAGCAGTTCTTC
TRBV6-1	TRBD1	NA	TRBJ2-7	CASSAPGTGFPTEQYF	TGTGCCAGCAGTGCCCCCGGGACAGGGTTTCCGACCGAGCAGTACTTC
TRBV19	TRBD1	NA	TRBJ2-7	CASSLHRGETAEQYF	TGTGCCAGTAGTTTACACAGGGGGGAGACAGCCGAGCAGTACTTC
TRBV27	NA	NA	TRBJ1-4	CASSPGHYEKLFF	TGTGCCAGCAGTCCGGGACATTATGAAAAACTGTTTTTT
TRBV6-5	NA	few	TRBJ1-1	CASELGTEAFF	TGTGCCAGCGAACTAGGCACTGAAGCTTTCTTT
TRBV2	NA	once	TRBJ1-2	CASSENVGNYGYTF	TGTGCCAGCAGTGAAAATGTTGGGAACTATGGCTACACCTTC
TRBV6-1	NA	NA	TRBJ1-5	CASSEPDQPQHF	TGTGCCAGCAGTGAACCCGATCAGCCCCAGCATTTT
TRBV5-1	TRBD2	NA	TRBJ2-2	CASSSERTSGSHNTGELFF	TGCGCCAGCAGCTCGGAACGGACTAGCGGGAGCCACAACACCGGGGAGCTGTTTTTT
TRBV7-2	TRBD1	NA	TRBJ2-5	CASSFDRGRQETQYF	TGTGCCAGCAGCTTTGACAGGGGGCGACAAGAGACCCAGTACTTC
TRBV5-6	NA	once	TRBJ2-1	CASSPLRGNNEQFF	TGTGCCAGCAGTCCACTAAGAGGGAACAATGAGCAGTTCTTC
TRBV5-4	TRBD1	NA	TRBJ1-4	CASSLKGADEKLFF	TGTGCCAGCAGCTTAAAGGGGGCAGATGAAAAACTGTTTTTT
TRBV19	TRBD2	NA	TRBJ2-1	CATRGRLAGSEQFF	TGTGCCACTCGAGGGAGACTAGCGGGATCTGAGCAGTTCTTC
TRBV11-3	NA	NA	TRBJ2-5	CASSSGETQYF	TGTGCCAGCAGCTCCGGGGAGACCCAGTACTTC
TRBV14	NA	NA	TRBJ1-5	CASSQEFNQPQHF	TGTGCCAGCAGCCAAGAGTTTAATCAGCCCCAGCATTTT
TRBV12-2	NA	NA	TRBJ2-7	CASRLLRRGEQYF	TGTGCAAGTCGCTTACTAAGGAGGGGCGAGCAGTACTTC
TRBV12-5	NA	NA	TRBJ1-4	CASALSATSFGEKLFF	TGTGCTAGTGCTTTGAGTGCGACATCGTTTGGTGAAAAACTGTTTTTT